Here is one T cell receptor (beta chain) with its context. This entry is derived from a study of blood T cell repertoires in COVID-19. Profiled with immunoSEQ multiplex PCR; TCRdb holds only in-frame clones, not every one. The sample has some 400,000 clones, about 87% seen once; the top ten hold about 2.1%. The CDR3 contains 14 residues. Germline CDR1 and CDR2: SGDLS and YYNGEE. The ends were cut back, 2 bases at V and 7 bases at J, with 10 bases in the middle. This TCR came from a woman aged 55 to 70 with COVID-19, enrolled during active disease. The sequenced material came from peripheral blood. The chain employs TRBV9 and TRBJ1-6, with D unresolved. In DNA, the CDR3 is TGTGCCAGCAGCGTCGTCCCGAGCAATTCACCCCTCCACTTT. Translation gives CASSVVPSNSPLHF.